This T cell receptor beta chain appears in the sequencing data of a study of OX40 agonist ivuxolimab in advanced cancers. On the study more broadly: Every 2 weeks, patients got intravenous ivuxolimab at one of six dose levels (0.01-10 mg/kg). Notes on the study in general: Average numbers of expanded clones were greater in CD8+ T cells than in CD4+. Normalized expansion of T-cell clones was also low for some nonresponders.

Libraries were prepared by immunoSEQ multiplex PCR; TCRdb keeps only in-frame clonotypes and omits some of them. The sample records some 41,000 clones, around nine tenths being singletons. Germline V lookup: CDR1 SGHKS, CDR2 YYEKEE (reference sequence). The CDR3 consists of 15 residues. V shed 0 bases, J shed 8 bases, and the junction held 6 bases outside the gene matches. Patients were ruled out by autoimmune disease history or systemic immunosuppression. Points on this clone: Its target is unknown.

This specimen was CD4+ or CD8+ T cells sorted from blood, taken in a trial of the OX40 agonist ivuxolimab. The chain is built from TRBV5-5 and TRBJ2-1; TRBD2 matches 9 bases. The sequence came from an adult with an advanced solid tumor such as melanoma, head and neck, liver or kidney cancer. CDR3 region: CASSLELAGIYEQFF. The CDR3, as DNA: TGTGCCAGCAGCTTGGAGCTAGCGGGAATCTATGAGCAGTTCTTC.